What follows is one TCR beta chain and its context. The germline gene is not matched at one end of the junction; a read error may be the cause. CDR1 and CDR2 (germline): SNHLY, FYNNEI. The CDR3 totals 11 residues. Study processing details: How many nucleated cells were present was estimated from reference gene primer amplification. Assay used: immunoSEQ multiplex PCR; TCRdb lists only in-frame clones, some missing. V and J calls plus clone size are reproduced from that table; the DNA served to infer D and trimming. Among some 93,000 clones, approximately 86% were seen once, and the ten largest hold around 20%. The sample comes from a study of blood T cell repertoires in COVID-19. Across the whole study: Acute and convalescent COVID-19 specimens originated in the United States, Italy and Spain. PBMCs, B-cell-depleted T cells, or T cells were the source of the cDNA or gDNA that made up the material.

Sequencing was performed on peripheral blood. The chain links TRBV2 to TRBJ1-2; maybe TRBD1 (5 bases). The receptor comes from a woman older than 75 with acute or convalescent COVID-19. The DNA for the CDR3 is TGTGCCAGCAGTGTTGACAGCATAACCTGCTTC. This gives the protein CASSVDSITCF. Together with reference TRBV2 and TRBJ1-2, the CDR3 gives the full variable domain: EPEVTQTPSHQVTQMGQEVILRCVPISNHLYFYWYRQILGQKVEFLVSFYNNEISEKSEIFDDQFSVERPDGSNFTLKIRSTKLEDSAMYFCASSVDSITCFGSGTRLTVV.